These T cell receptor beta chains were read from a single sample in a study of blood T cell repertoires in COVID-19. The repertoire was sequenced with immunoSEQ multiplex PCR; TCRdb's copy has only in-frame clones and lacks some. The sample lists around 89,000 clones, 70% to 90% occurring once. What was sequenced was peripheral blood. The receptors were gathered from a man between 60 and 75 years old with acute or convalescent COVID-19. Both conserved end residues are part of each CDR3. The D gene is left open where the match is weak. Clone size, where shown, is once, few, many, or a class for clones that have expanded.

>TRBV6-4|TRBD1|few|TRBJ1-5
TGTGCCAGCAGTGAGGGACAGGGGAATCAGCCCCAGCATTTT
CASSEGQGNQPQHF
>TRBV7-9|TRBD1|.|TRBJ2-2
TGTGCCAGCAGCTTAGCCGGACAGGTGACCACCGGGGAGCTGTTTTTT
CASSLAGQVTTGELFF
>TRBV10-3|.|.|TRBJ1-2
TGTGCCATCAGTGCCAGGGACTATGGCTACACCTTC
CAISARDYGYTF
>TRBV29-1|TRBD1|.|TRBJ1-2
TGCAGCGCCGTCCCGGGACAGGGGATCTATGGCTACACCTTC
CSAVPGQGIYGYTF
>TRBV10-3|TRBD1|.|TRBJ2-1
TGTGCCATCAGTGAACAGGGGGGAAAGAATGAGCAGTTCTTC
CAISEQGGKNEQFF
>TRBV6-5|TRBD1|.|TRBJ2-7
TGTGCCAGCAGCGCCACAGGGGTTGGCTACGAGCAGTACTTC
CASSATGVGYEQYF
>TRBV10-3|.|few|TRBJ1-1
TGTGCCATCAGTGGTTCTCAGGGAACTGAAGCTTTCTTT
CAISGSQGTEAFF
>TRBV7-2|TRBD2|.|TRBJ2-3
TGTGCCAGCAGTTTTAGACTAGCTGGAGATACGCAGTATTTT
CASSFRLAGDTQYF
>TRBV29-1|TRBD1|.|TRBJ2-3
TGCAGCGTTGATGCAGGGACAGGGTGGTATTTT
CSVDAGTGWYF
>TRBV30|.|.|TRBJ2-2
TGTGCCTGGAGTCCGGGGTTTACCGGGGAGCTGTTTTTT
CAWSPGFTGELFF
>TRBV27|TRBD1|.|TRBJ1-1
TGTGCCAGCAGTCCCCGACGACAGGGGGTAAACACTGAAGCTTTCTTT
CASSPRRQGVNTEAFF
>TRBV5-1|.|.|TRBJ1-2
TGCGCCAGCAGCTTGCACCGGGACAACCATGGCTACACCTTC
CASSLHRDNHGYTF
>TRBV25-1|.|.|TRBJ1-2
TGTGCCAGCTCAACAGACAGTAACTATGGCTACACCTTC
CASSTDSNYGYTF
>TRBV30|TRBD1|.|TRBJ2-3
TGTGCCTGGGGGGGACAGGGGGCGCAGAGGTTGGCAGATACGCAGTATTTT
CAWGGQGAQRLADTQYF
>TRBV30|TRBD2|once|TRBJ2-1
TGTGCCTGGAGTCAGGGACTAGCGGGAGTAGGCTATGAGCAGTTCTTC
CAWSQGLAGVGYEQFF
>TRBV7-6|.|.|TRBJ1-2
TGTGCCAGCAAGCAGGGGCAGGGGACGAGCTATGGCTACACCTTC
CASKQGQGTSYGYTF
>TRBV27|.|few|TRBJ1-6
TGTGCCAGCCGGAGGACAGCCTATAATTCACCCCTCCACTTT
CASRRTAYNSPLHF
>TRBV5-8|.|.|TRBJ1-1
TGTGCCAGCAGCACCCCACACGGGGTAGGATCGAACACTGAAGCTTTCTTT
CASSTPHGVGSNTEAFF
>TRBV20-1|TRBD2|.|TRBJ2-5
TGCAGTGCTAGTAACCCTAGCGGGATTGAGACCCAGTACTTC
CSASNPSGIETQYF
>TRBV6-2/TRBV6-3|.|.|TRBJ1-1
TGTGCCAGCAGTTACTCGGGTTCGTGGGGGGAACGGAACACTGAAGCTTTCTTT
CASSYSGSWGERNTEAFF
>TRBV5-1|.|.|TRBJ2-7
TGCGCCAGCAGCTTGCGGGGTATCACCTACGAGCAGTACTTC
CASSLRGITYEQYF
>TRBV19|TRBD2|.|TRBJ2-7
TGTGCCAGTAGTATCCCCGGGACTAGTCACTACGAGCAGTACTTC
CASSIPGTSHYEQYF
>TRBV27|TRBD1|.|TRBJ1-5
TGTGCCAGCAATAATCAAAGGGGGCGAGGCAATCAGCCCCAGCATTTT
CASNNQRGRGNQPQHF
>TRBV9|.|.|TRBJ2-2
TGTGCCAGCAGCGTAGACTGGTACGGGGAGCTGTTTTTT
CASSVDWYGELFF
>TRBV29-1|TRBD2|.|TRBJ2-1
TGCAGCACCATAGCGGGAGGCAACAATGAGCAGTTCTTC
CSTIAGGNNEQFF